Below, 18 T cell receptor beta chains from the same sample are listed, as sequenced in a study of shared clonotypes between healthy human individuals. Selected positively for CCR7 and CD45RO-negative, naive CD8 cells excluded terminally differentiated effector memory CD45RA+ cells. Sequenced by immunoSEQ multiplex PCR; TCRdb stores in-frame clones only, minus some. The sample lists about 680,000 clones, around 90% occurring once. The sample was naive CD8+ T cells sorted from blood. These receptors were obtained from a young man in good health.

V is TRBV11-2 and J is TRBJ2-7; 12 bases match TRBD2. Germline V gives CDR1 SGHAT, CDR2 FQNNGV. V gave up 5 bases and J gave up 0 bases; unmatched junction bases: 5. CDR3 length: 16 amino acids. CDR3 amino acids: CASSTTSGRFSYEQYF. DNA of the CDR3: TGTGCCAGCAGCACAACTAGCGGGAGGTTCTCCTACGAGCAGTACTTC.

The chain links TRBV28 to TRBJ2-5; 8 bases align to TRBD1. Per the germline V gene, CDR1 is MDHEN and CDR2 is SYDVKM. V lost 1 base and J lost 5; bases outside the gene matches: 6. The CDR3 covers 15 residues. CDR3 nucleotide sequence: TGTGCCAGCAGTTTATTCCAGGGGGCTGGGGAGACCCAGTACTTC. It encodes CASSLFQGAGETQYF.

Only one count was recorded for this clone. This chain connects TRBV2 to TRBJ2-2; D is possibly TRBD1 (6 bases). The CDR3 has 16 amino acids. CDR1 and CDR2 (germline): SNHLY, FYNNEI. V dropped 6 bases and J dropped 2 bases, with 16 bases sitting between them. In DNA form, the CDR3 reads TGTGCCAGCAGCATTATGATGGACAGTAACACCGGGGAGCTGTTTTTT. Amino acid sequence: CASSIMMDSNTGELFF.

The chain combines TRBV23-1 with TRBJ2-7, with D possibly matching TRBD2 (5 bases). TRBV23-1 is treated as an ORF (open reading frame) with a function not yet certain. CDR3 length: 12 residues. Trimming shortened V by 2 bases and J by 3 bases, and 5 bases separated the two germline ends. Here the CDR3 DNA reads TGCGCCAGCAGTCAAGAGGGCTACGAGCAGTACTTC. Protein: CASSQEGYEQYF.

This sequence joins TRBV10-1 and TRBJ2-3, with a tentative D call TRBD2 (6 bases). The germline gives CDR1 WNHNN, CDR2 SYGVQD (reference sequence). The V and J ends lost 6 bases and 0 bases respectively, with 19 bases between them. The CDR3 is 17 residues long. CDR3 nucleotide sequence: TGCGCCAGCAGCCCCGGGACTCAGTTGACTAGCACAGATACGCAGTATTTT. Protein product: CASSPGTQLTSTDTQYF.

CDR3 sequence: CASSFRDRGLDEQFF. The CDR3 DNA reads TGTGCCAGTAGTTTCCGGGACAGGGGTCTGGATGAGCAGTTCTTC. This chain uses TRBV19 with TRBJ2-1; 10 bases are shared with TRBD1. The CDR3 extends over 15 amino acids. After removal of 5 bases from V and 8 bases from J, the junction contained 9 bases not matched to a gene. Germline V gene lookup returns CDR1 LNHDA and CDR2 SQIVND (reference sequence).

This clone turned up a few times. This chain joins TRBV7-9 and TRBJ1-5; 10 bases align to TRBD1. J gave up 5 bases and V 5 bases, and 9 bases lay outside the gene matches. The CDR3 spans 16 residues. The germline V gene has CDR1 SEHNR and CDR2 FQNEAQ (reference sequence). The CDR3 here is CASSEIGTGVDQPQHF. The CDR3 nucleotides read TGTGCCAGCAGCGAGATAGGGACAGGGGTCGATCAGCCCCAGCATTTT.

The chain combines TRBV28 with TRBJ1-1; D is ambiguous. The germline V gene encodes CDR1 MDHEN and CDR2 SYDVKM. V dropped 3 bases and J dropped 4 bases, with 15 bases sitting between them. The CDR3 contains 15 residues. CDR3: CASSFWWETITEAFF. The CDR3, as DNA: TGTGCCAGCAGTTTTTGGTGGGAGACGATCACTGAAGCTTTCTTT.

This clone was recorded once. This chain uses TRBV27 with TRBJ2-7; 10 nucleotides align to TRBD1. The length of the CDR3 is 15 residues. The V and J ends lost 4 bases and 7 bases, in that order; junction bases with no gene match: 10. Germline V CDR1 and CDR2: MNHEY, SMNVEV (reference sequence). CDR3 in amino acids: CASSYSGTGEREQYF. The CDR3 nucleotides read TGTGCCAGCAGTTATTCCGGGACAGGGGAGCGTGAGCAGTACTTC.

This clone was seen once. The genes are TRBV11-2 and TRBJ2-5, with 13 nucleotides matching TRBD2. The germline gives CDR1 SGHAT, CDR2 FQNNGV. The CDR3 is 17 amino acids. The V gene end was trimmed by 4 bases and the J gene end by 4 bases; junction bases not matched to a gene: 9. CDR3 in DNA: TGTGCCAGCAGCTCCCTCAATAGACTAGCGGGAGGAGAGACCCAGTACTTC. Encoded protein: CASSSLNRLAGGETQYF. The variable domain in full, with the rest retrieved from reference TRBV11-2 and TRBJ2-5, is EAGVAQSPRYKIIEKRQSVAFWCNPISGHATLYWYQQILGQGPKLLIQFQNNGVVDDSQLPKDRFSAERLKGVDSTLKIQPAKLEDSAVYLCASSSLNRLAGGETQYFGPGTRLLVL.

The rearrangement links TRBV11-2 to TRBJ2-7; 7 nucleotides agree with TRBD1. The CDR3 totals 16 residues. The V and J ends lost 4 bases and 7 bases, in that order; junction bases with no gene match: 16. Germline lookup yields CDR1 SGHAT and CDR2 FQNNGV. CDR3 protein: CASSSYRGPGPFEQYF. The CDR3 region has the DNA TGTGCCAGCAGCTCTTACAGGGGTCCCGGACCGTTTGAGCAGTACTTC.

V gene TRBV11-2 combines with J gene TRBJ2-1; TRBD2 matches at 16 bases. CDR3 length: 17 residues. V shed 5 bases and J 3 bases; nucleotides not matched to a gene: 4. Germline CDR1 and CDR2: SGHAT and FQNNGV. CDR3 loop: CASSSGTSGRGYNEQFF. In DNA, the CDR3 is TGTGCCAGCAGCAGTGGGACTAGCGGGAGGGGCTACAATGAGCAGTTCTTC.

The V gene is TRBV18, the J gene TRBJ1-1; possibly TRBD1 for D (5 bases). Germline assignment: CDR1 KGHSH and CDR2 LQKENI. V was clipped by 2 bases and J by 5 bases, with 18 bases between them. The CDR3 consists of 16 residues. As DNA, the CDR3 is TGTGCCAGCTCACCAAAAGGTGCCAGGGTCTGGACTGAAGCTTTCTTT. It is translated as CASSPKGARVWTEAFF.

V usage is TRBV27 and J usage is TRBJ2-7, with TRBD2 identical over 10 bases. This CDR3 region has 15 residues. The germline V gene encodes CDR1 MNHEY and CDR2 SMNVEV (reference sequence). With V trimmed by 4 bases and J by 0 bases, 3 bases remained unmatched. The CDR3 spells CASSWGLASSYEQYF. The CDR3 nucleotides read TGTGCCAGCAGTTGGGGACTAGCGAGCTCCTACGAGCAGTACTTC.

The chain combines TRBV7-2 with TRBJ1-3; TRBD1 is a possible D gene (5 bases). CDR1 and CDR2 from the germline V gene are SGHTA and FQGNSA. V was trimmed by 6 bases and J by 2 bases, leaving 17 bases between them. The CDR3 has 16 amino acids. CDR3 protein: CASRPPGWLAGNTIYF. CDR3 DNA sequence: TGTGCCAGCAGGCCTCCAGGGTGGTTGGCTGGAAACACCATATATTTT.

The CDR3 protein is CASSFFPRQDNEQFF. The CDR3 DNA is TGTGCCAGCAGTTTCTTCCCTAGACAGGACAATGAGCAGTTCTTC. The chain links TRBV27 to TRBJ2-1, with D maybe TRBD1 (6 bases). Deletions cut 3 bases from V and 5 bases from J, with 14 bases between. CDR1 MNHEY and CDR2 SMNVEV come from the germline V gene (reference sequence). The CDR3 is 15 amino acids.

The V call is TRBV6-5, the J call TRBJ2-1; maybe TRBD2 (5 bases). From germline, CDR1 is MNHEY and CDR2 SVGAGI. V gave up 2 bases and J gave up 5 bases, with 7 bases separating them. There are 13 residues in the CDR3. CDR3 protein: CASSYTGNNEQFF. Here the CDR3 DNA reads TGTGCCAGCAGTTACACGGGGAACAATGAGCAGTTCTTC.

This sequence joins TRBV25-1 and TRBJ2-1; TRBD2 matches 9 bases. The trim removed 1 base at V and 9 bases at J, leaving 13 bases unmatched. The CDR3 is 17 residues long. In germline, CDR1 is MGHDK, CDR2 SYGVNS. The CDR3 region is CASSESRWREGRSEQFF. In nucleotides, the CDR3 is TGTGCCAGCAGTGAATCCCGGTGGCGGGAGGGAAGGAGTGAGCAGTTCTTC.